These T cell receptor beta chains were read from a single sample in a study of blood T cell repertoires in COVID-19. Only in-frame clones appear in the TCRdb table, and some are missing; sequencing was by immunoSEQ multiplex PCR. The sample records roughly 300,000 clones, approximately 89% being singletons. Sequences were obtained from peripheral blood. The receptor source for this set is a woman in her thirties with COVID-19, enrolled during active disease. Each CDR3 is given with its conserved first and last residue. A D gene is named only where the DNA matches it firmly. Clone sizes are given selectively: once, few, many, or a class where the clone is expanded.

D	V	J	size	DNA	CDR3
-	TRBV7-6	TRBJ2-1	-	TGTGCCAGCAGCTTAGGGGGCAGATCAGCCCTTTACAATGAGCAGTTCTTC	CASSLGGRSALYNEQFF
-	TRBV5-5	TRBJ2-7	-	TGTGCCAGCAGCTTGGCCAAGACAGTCTCGCTTCATACCGAGCAGTACTTC	CASSLAKTVSLHTEQYF
TRBD1	TRBV24-1	TRBJ1-1	-	TGTGCCACCAAACAGGGGGTCGAAGCTTTCTTT	CATKQGVEAFF
-	TRBV7-8	TRBJ1-5	-	TGTGCCAGCAGCTTGTGGTTAGGGGCAGTCCATCAGCCCCAGCATTTT	CASSLWLGAVHQPQHF
-	TRBV18	TRBJ1-6	-	TGTGCCAGCTCACCTGGTATGGCAGGCTCGGATTCACCCCTCCACTTT	CASSPGMAGSDSPLHF
-	TRBV5-4	TRBJ2-7	-	TGTGCCAGCAGCTTGGGGTCTGGGGCGTTTTACGAGCAGTACTTC	CASSLGSGAFYEQYF
TRBD1	TRBV2	TRBJ1-2	-	TGTGCCAGCAGTGCAAGGACAGGGGGCGAGGGTGGCTACACCTTC	CASSARTGGEGGYTF
TRBD1	TRBV18	TRBJ1-4	-	TGTGCCAGCTCACCGGCTCAGGGGGCGTATGAAAAACTGTTTTTT	CASSPAQGAYEKLFF
TRBD1	TRBV18	TRBJ1-3	-	TGTGCCAGCTCACCCGACAGGGGAGGCGGAAACACCATATATTTT	CASSPDRGGGNTIYF
-	TRBV5-1	TRBJ1-2	-	TGCGCCAGCAGCTTGGGGGCAGCGGGTAACTATGGCTACACCTTC	CASSLGAAGNYGYTF
-	TRBV11-3	TRBJ2-5	-	TGTGCCAGCAGCTTGGCGGACCAAGAGACCCAGTACTTC	CASSLADQETQYF
-	TRBV3-1/TRBV3-2	TRBJ2-7	few	TGTGCCAGCAGCCCCTCTTCTGGGGCTGGCGAGCAGTACTTC	CASSPSSGAGEQYF
-	TRBV29-1	TRBJ2-3	-	TGCAGCGTTGAAGTAGATGGGGCTAATGCAGATACGCAGTATTTT	CSVEVDGANADTQYF
-	TRBV3-1/TRBV3-2	TRBJ1-4	-	TGTGCCAGCAGCCAAAAGTATCGGACTAATGAAAAACTGTTTTTT	CASSQKYRTNEKLFF
TRBD1	TRBV29-1	TRBJ2-2	-	TGCAGCGTTACCGGGACAGCGCCCGGGGAGCTGTTTTTT	CSVTGTAPGELFF
-	TRBV5-8	TRBJ1-5	-	TGTGCCAGCAGCGCTACAGCTCAATCATTTCCCCAGCATTTT	CASSATAQSFPQHF
-	TRBV19	TRBJ1-1	-	TGTGCCAGTCTCGGGGACACTGAAGCTTTCTTT	CASLGDTEAFF
-	TRBV4-2	TRBJ1-1	-	TGTGCCAGCAGCCTCGGGGTTCTACAGGGTGCAATAGGCACTGAAGCTTTCTTT	CASSLGVLQGAIGTEAFF
-	TRBV19	TRBJ1-1	-	TGTGCCAGTAGGCATTTCGGGGGCACTGAAGCTTTCTTT	CASRHFGGTEAFF
-	TRBV19	TRBJ1-4	-	TGTGCCAGTAAGGGATCGGGAGATGAAAAACTGTTTTTT	CASKGSGDEKLFF
TRBD1	TRBV28	TRBJ2-1	-	TGTGCCAGCAGCCCGACCGGACAGGGCAATGAGCAGTTCTTC	CASSPTGQGNEQFF
-	TRBV7-9	TRBJ2-1	-	TGTGCCAGCAGCCTAAGCGTCGGTGAGCAGTTCTTC	CASSLSVGEQFF
TRBD2	TRBV5-4	TRBJ2-3	-	TGTGCCAGCAGCACCCTGGGGGGGACAGATACGCAGTATTTT	CASSTLGGTDTQYF
TRBD2	TRBV18	TRBJ2-3	-	TGTGCCAGCTCACCAGTCGATAGCGGGCCCACAGATACGCAGTATTTT	CASSPVDSGPTDTQYF
TRBD1	TRBV11-3	TRBJ1-4	-	TGTGCCAGCAGCCTGACAGGGGTCGGTGAAAAACTGTTTTTT	CASSLTGVGEKLFF